This record concerns one TCR beta chain sequence. The sample originates from a study of neoadjuvant nivolumab and ipilimumab in lung cancer. V gave up 0 bases and J gave up 8 bases; unmatched junction bases: 4. Looked up from germline, CDR1 is LGHNA and CDR2 is YSLEER. The CDR3 loop spans 15 amino acids. The method was immunoSEQ multiplex PCR; TCRdb's version includes in-frame clones alone and lacks a portion of them. The table records more than 15,000 clones, 65% to 85% of them present only once. Specimen: tumor tissue, collected after neoadjuvant nivolumab, alone or with ipilimumab, at or shortly before surgery. The source of this sequence is an adult with non-small cell lung cancer. The chain couples TRBV4-3 to TRBJ1-2; 12 bases align to TRBD1. The CDR3 loop is CASSQDRGQGAGYTF. CDR3 sequence (DNA): TGCGCCAGCAGCCAAGATCGGGGACAGGGGGCGGGCTACACCTTC.